This T cell receptor (beta chain) was captured by sequencing in a study of T cells in Graves' hyperthyroidism and ophthalmopathy. As for the study in general: The initial diagnosis was the point when peripheral blood was collected, ahead of any treatment.

This CDR3 comprises 15 residues. V lost 3 bases and J lost 6, with 17 bases in between. Germline CDR1 is MDHEN and CDR2 is SYDVKM. This clonotype was counted at least ten times. It was RNA transcripts that yielded the amplified TCR beta CDR3 regions. The study used the HTBI primer set for a first-round RT-PCR of the TCR CDR3. MiXCR was run by TCRdb on the multiplex PCR reads, yielding one entry per CDR3 protein. Of fewer than 110,000 distinct CDR3 sequences in the sample, 16% were seen once. This TCR was sampled from a woman in her 50s with Graves' hyperthyroidism. Sequencing was carried out using blood. This chain uses TRBV28 with TRBJ2-5; maybe TRBD1 (5 bases). CDR3 sequence: CASSFLGAETKTQYF. The CDR3 DNA reads TGTGCCAGCAGTTTTCTTGGGGCCGAGACGAAGACCCAGTACTTC.